The rows below give T cell receptor beta chains drawn from one sample of a study of metastatic and nonmetastatic thyroid tumors. TCRdb re-clonotyped the PCR reads via MiXCR. This table holds 15,000 or so clones, roughly 32% found once. Sequencing was done on a sample of blood. The receptors come from a female donor with papillary thyroid cancer or a benign thyroid nodule (not recorded which). Some clones in this sample may be carry-over from other donors' samples. Both conserved end residues are part of each CDR3. The D gene is left open where the match is weak. The listing skips clone size in some rows; elsewhere it reads once, few, many or a size class.

clone_size | j_call | v_call | d_call | cdr3_aa | cdr3_nt
medium-sized | TRBJ2-1 | TRBV6-1 | - | CASSDQAGAGNEQFF | TGTGCCAGCAGTGATCAGGCAGGGGCAGGCAATGAGCAGTTCTTC
- | TRBJ2-1 | TRBV20-1 | TRBD2 | CSAKLAGGRREHFF | TGCAGTGCTAAGCTAGCGGGGGGACGGAGGGAGCATTTCTTC
medium-sized | TRBJ1-3 | TRBV6-2/TRBV6-3 | - | CASRWTVSGNTIYF | TGTGCCAGCAGATGGACGGTCTCTGGAAACACCATATATTTT
- | TRBJ1-6 | TRBV28 | - | CASSSNSPLHF | TGTGCCAGCAGTTCTAATTCACCCCTCCACTTT
hyperexpanded | TRBJ2-2 | TRBV6-2/TRBV6-3 | - | CASSYAPNTGELFF | TGTGCCAGCAGTTATGCCCCGAACACCGGGGAGCTGTTTTTT
medium-sized | TRBJ1-2 | TRBV6-1 | - | CASRPGTVLYGYTF | TGTGCCAGCAGGCCCGGGACGGTATTATATGGCTACACCTTC
many | TRBJ1-1 | TRBV5-1 | - | CASSTGFGVNTEAFF | TGCGCCAGCAGCACCGGGTTCGGGGTGAACACTGAAGCTTTCTTT
medium-sized | TRBJ2-3 | TRBV27 | - | CASSLKGVSTDTQYF | TGTGCCAGCAGTTTAAAGGGGGTTAGCACAGATACGCAGTATTTT
- | TRBJ2-7 | TRBV29-1 | TRBD1 | CTAGTGLYEQYF | TGCACCGCCGGGACAGGGCTCTACGAGCAGTACTTC
- | TRBJ2-7 | TRBV18 | TRBD2 | CASSPGLAGSEQYF | TGTGCCAGCTCACCCGGACTAGCGGGATCCGAGCAGTACTTC
medium-sized | TRBJ2-1 | TRBV20-1 | - | CSALYLTRGINEQFF | TGCAGTGCCCTTTATTTGACCCGTGGAATCAATGAGCAGTTCTTC
many | TRBJ1-3 | TRBV12-3/TRBV12-4 | - | CAVTGVGAGNTIYF | TGTGCCGTAACTGGTGTCGGTGCTGGAAACACCATATATTTT
many | TRBJ2-1 | TRBV11-1 | TRBD2 | CASSRGLAGGEQFF | TGTGCCAGCAGCCGGGGACTAGCGGGTGGAGAGCAGTTCTTC